This is a list of T cell receptor beta chains from one sample in a study of CXCR3-negative and CXCR3-positive naive CD8 T cells. TCRdb processed the 5' RACE reads again and assigns one entry to each CDR3 protein, with no DNA. The sample table sets out around 140,000 distinct CDR3 sequences. Sequenced sample: naive CXCR3+ CD8+ T cells from blood. The origin of the receptors is a human donor in good health. Some clones in this sample may be carry-over from other donors' samples. Each CDR3 is given with its conserved first and last residue.

J gene | V gene | CDR3 protein
TRBJ2-1 | TRBV20-1 | CSARDFLSVRQFF
TRBJ2-5 | TRBV12-3/TRBV12-4 | CASSFGLAGRETQYF
TRBJ2-1 | TRBV29-1 | CSVELLDHDNEQFF
TRBJ1-1 | TRBV7-9 | CASSPQGTEAFF
TRBJ2-7 | TRBV29-1 | CSVAVKRYEQYF
TRBJ2-4 | TRBV21-1 | CASSETGEARDIQYF
TRBJ1-4 | TRBV7-9 | CASSQALGAGEKLFF
TRBJ1-1 | TRBV7-2 | CASSYEGVSEAFF
TRBJ2-2 | TRBV24-1 | CATSEPGVITGELFF
TRBJ2-5 | TRBV9 | CASSVELLGQETQYF
TRBJ2-7 | TRBV5-1 | CASNPGDSSYEQYF
TRBJ2-7 | TRBV7-2 | CASSAGLAGSSYEQYF
TRBJ2-2 | TRBV6-6 | CASSYIGYTGELFF
TRBJ2-7 | TRBV7-9 | CASSLARQYEQYF